What follows are 10 T cell receptor beta chains derived from one specimen sequenced in a study of spatial heterogeneity in lung cancer. Time point reported: sample taken at primary tumor resection. In each case, whole RNA from tumor, nontumor lung or frozen PBMC was sequenced unsorted. A single record per CDR3 protein comes from TCRdb applying MiXCR to the 5' RACE reads. This sample has some 47,000 distinct CDR3 sequences, with 7.5% to 9% found just once. This sample comprised PBMCs, obtained at surgery. These receptors came from a female donor with early-stage non-small cell lung cancer.

The gene calls are TRBV27 and TRBJ1-2; D is uncertain. The CDR3 runs 13 residues. With 6 bases removed from V and 4 bases from J, the gap between germline ends came to 12 bases. Per germline, CDR1 MNHEY and CDR2 SMNVEV (reference sequence). The DNA for the CDR3 is TGTGCCAGCAGCCCGCGCAATTTCTATGGCTACACCTTC. Encoded protein: CASSPRNFYGYTF.

This clonotype was counted between two and nine times. The chain carries TRBV5-1 and TRBJ1-1; D not certain. V gave up 0 bases and J gave up 3 bases, with 6 bases separating them. Germline-derived CDR1 and CDR2 are SGHRS and YFSETQ. There are 13 residues in the CDR3. The DNA of the CDR3 is TGCGCCAGCAGCTTGGAGGTGGACACTGAAGCTTTCTTT. It encodes CASSLEVDTEAFF.

V gene TRBV29-1 combines with J gene TRBJ2-1, with 7 positions matching TRBD1. The J segment lost 8 bases and the V segment lost 1 base, leaving 5 bases of the junction unmatched. Germline values: CDR1 SQVTM, CDR2 ANQGSEA. CDR3 length: 13 residues. As DNA, the CDR3 is TGCAGCGTTGAAGTGAGACAGGGCCATGAGCAGTTCTTC. This codes for CSVEVRQGHEQFF.

The sample holds many counts of this clonotype. The rearrangement uses TRBV7-4 and TRBJ1-5, with 7 bases aligning to TRBD1. After removal of 5 bases from V and 7 bases from J, the junction contained 14 bases not matched to a gene. Germline V CDR1 and CDR2: SGHVT, SQSDAQ. The CDR3 has 16 amino acids. The CDR3 nucleotides read TGTGCCAGCAGCCCCGGGTTAACAGGGGATCGCCAGCCCCAGCATTTT. Its protein is CASSPGLTGDRQPQHF.

This sequence joins TRBV11-2 and TRBJ2-5; TRBD1 matches 7 bases. CDR3 size: 14 residues. Germline values: CDR1 SGHAT, CDR2 FQNNGV. Unmatched junction bases numbered 3, after V lost 5 bases and J lost 0 bases. This chain's CDR3 is CASSRRGYQETQYF. CDR3 DNA sequence: TGTGCCAGCAGCCGCAGGGGGTACCAAGAGACCCAGTACTTC.

This clonotype was seen ten or more times. The V and J genes are TRBV5-4 and TRBJ2-3; 8 bases fit TRBD1. From germline, CDR1 is SGHNT and CDR2 YYREEE (reference sequence). V lost 4 bases, J lost 3 bases, and 7 bases stayed unmatched. The CDR3 length is 15 residues. The chain's CDR3 is CASSRIQGETDTQYF. CDR3 nucleotide sequence: TGTGCCAGCAGCCGCATACAGGGGGAAACAGATACGCAGTATTTT.

This clonotype has just a few counts. The genes are TRBV19 and TRBJ1-3; TRBD1 might be the D (5 bases). Trimming removed 7 bases at V and 4 bases at J, with 17 bases between. Germline loops: CDR1 LNHDA, CDR2 SQIVND (reference sequence). This CDR3 region has 15 residues. In DNA form, the CDR3 reads TGTGCCAGTACCGAGACAGTTTCAGGCGGAAACACCATATATTTT. Translation: CASTETVSGGNTIYF.

This clonotype was picked up a small number of times. V is TRBV5-1 and J is TRBJ1-1; TRBD1 matches at 7 bases. The germline V gene has CDR1 SGHRS and CDR2 YFSETQ. V dropped 1 base and J dropped 5; count of bases not matched to a gene: 8. The CDR3 is made up of 15 amino acids. The CDR3 region has the DNA TGCGCCAGCAGCTTGCCCACACAGGGGTCGACTGAAGCTTTCTTT. Amino acids: CASSLPTQGSTEAFF. Combining the CDR3 with reference TRBV5-1 and TRBJ1-1 gives the whole variable domain KAGVTQTPRYLIKTRGQQVTLSCSPISGHRSVSWYQQTPGQGLQFLFEYFSETQRNKGNFPGRFSGRQFSNSRSEMNVSTLELGDSALYLCASSLPTQGSTEAFFGQGTRLTVV.

This clonotype was observed a handful of times. CDR3 residues: CASSARTYGYTF. The DNA for the CDR3 is TGTGCCAGCAGCGCCCGAACCTATGGCTACACCTTC. The chain uses TRBV5-4 and TRBJ1-2; the D is unclear. V dropped 4 bases and J dropped 4 bases, with 8 bases sitting between them. The CDR3 runs 12 residues. Germline V lookup: CDR1 SGHNT, CDR2 YYREEE (reference sequence).

The gene calls are TRBV20-1 and TRBJ2-5, with 10 bases aligning to TRBD2. V shed 2 bases and J 5 bases; nucleotides not matched to a gene: 11. This CDR3 has 16 residues. Germline values: CDR1 DFQATT, CDR2 SNEGSKA (reference sequence). DNA for the CDR3: TGCAGTGCTAGAAATTCTAGAGCGGGGGGGGCGGAGACCCAGTACTTC. This sequence encodes CSARNSRAGGAETQYF.